This record concerns one TCR beta chain sequence. Antigen unknown. Repertoires were generated with immunoSEQ multiplex PCR, while TCRdb's copy carries only in-frame clones and drops some. The profile shows about 90,000 clones, around 90% of them singletons. Germline lookup yields CDR1 MNHEY and CDR2 SMNVEV (reference sequence). Unmatched junction bases numbered 6, after V lost 4 bases and J lost 6 bases. This CDR3 is 16 amino acids long. This sample is drawn from a study of OX40 agonist ivuxolimab in advanced cancers. Study-wide context: Ivuxolimab, an agonist antibody against OX40 (CD134), was given to patients. Prior therapy, whether anti-PD-1, anti-PD-L1 or anti-CTLA-4, was allowed, and 35% to 40% had some.

Study results and limitations: At doses 0.1 to 3.0 mg/kg, CD4+ and CD8+ clones expanded.

This clonotype originated in an adult with an advanced solid tumor such as melanoma, head and neck, liver or kidney cancer. The rearrangement links TRBV27 to TRBJ2-1, with 13 nucleotides matching TRBD2. Sequenced here: CD4+ or CD8+ T cells sorted from blood, sampled in a trial of the OX40 agonist ivuxolimab. The CDR3 bases are TGTGCCAGCAGTTCCGCCCGACTAGCGGGAGGCAATGAGCAGTTCTTC. Translating it yields CASSSARLAGGNEQFF.